This entry lists 13 T cell receptor beta chains sequenced from one sample in a study of regulatory T cells in long-lasting Graves disease. The time point was: newly diagnosed GD, antithyroid drugs for less than 3 months. TCR sequences were obtained from RNA taken from PBMCs. The authors built TCR beta libraries using iRepertoire HTBI primers and Arm-PCR of CDR3 regions. MiXCR was run by TCRdb on the multiplex PCR reads, yielding one entry per CDR3 protein. Of approximately 400,000 distinct CDR3 sequences listed, just under 15% are singletons. These data are also associated with another study on T cells in Graves' hyperthyroidism and ophthalmopathy.

Material: peripheral blood mononuclear cells (PBMCs), obtained at new diagnosis, from a patient treated with antithyroid drugs. The receptors shown here come from a woman between 25 and 40 years old with Graves disease.

To note about this clonotype: A read error is possible here, since a much larger clone lies one base away. The chain employs TRBV12-3 or TRBV12-4 and TRBJ2-2; no definite D call. The CDR3 consists of 12 residues. Trimming shortened V by 4 bases and J by 9 bases, and 9 bases separated the two germline ends. CDR3 region: CASSSSTRELFF. The CDR3 bases are TGTGCCAGCAGTTCCTCAACCCGGGAGCTGTTTTTT.

For this clonotype: The likely explanation is a read error, given a far larger clone one base away. In DNA form, the CDR3 reads TGTGCCAGCAGTTTATCTAGCGGGTCCGCCTCCTACAATGAGCAGTACTTC. It specifies CASSLSSGSASYNEQYF. The gene calls are TRBV28 and TRBJ2-7, with 8 bases lining up with TRBD2. CDR1 MDHEN and CDR2 SYDVKM come from the germline V gene. The CDR3 has 17 amino acids. The ends lost 1 base at V and 7 bases at J; junction bases unmatched: 15.

This clonotype has a handful of counts. The chain recombines TRBV2 with TRBJ1-6, with D possibly being TRBD1 (6 bases). CDR1 is SNHLY, CDR2 FYNNEI, per germline. The CDR3 totals 15 residues. The V gene lost 6 bases and the J gene lost 0 bases, with 9 bases spanning the gap. CDR3 nucleotides: TGTGCCAGCAGCCAAGGGGGCTCCTATAATTCACCCCTCCACTTT. Encoded protein: CASSQGGSYNSPLHF.

This clonotype was detected ten times or more. The V call is TRBV10-3, the J call TRBJ2-5; D perhaps matches TRBD2 (7 bases). Trimming cost V 11 bases and J 2 bases, with 18 bases left between them. The germline gives CDR1 ENHRY, CDR2 SYGVKD. The CDR3 totals 14 residues. The DNA for the CDR3 is TGTGCCTCCAGGGGAGGGATGAGTCAAGAGACCCAGTACTTC. Encoded protein: CASRGGMSQETQYF.

The chain is built from TRBV7-9 and TRBJ2-2, with 12 bases aligning to TRBD2. Germline CDR1 and CDR2: SEHNR and FQNEAQ (reference sequence). The CDR3 loop spans 16 amino acids. V lost 5 bases to trimming and J lost 4 bases; unmatched junction nucleotides: 5. The CDR3 sequence: CASSPRLAGVTGELFF. DNA of the CDR3: TGTGCCAGCAGCCCTAGACTAGCGGGAGTCACCGGGGAGCTGTTTTTT.

The chain links TRBV24-1 to TRBJ1-2, with TRBD1 matching 7 bases. The CDR3 has 13 residues. Germline V gene sequence: CDR1 KGHDR, CDR2 SFDVKD. V lost 4 bases and J lost 6; bases outside the gene matches: 4. The CDR3 region is CATSDRQGDGYTF. The CDR3 DNA reads as TGTGCCACCAGTGACCGACAGGGAGATGGCTACACCTTC.

This clonotype came up a few times. This sequence joins TRBV6-1 and TRBJ1-1, with D possibly matching TRBD1 (5 bases). CDR3 size: 15 residues. The germline V and J ends were trimmed by 6 bases and 1 base, with 15 bases remaining between them. Germline V lookup: CDR1 MNHNS, CDR2 SASEGT. Written as DNA, the CDR3 is TGTGCCAGCAGCCAAAGTCCCCAGGGGAACACTGAAGCTTTCTTT. Its translation: CASSQSPQGNTEAFF.

This clonotype was recorded at least ten times. J is TRBJ2-2 and V is TRBV6-1; 10 bases align to TRBD2. This CDR3 comprises 16 residues. With 4 bases clipped from V and 7 bases from J, the junction kept 9 bases outside the gene matches. Per germline, CDR1 MNHNS and CDR2 SASEGT. The CDR3 DNA reads TGTGCCAGCAGTGTCCAGCGGGAGGGCCCGGGCGGGGAGCTGTTTTTT. Its protein is CASSVQREGPGGELFF.

This clonotype has only a few counts. CDR3 protein: CASSLKWGQAGNTIYF. The DNA for the CDR3 is TGTGCCAGCAGTCTCAAATGGGGACAGGCTGGAAACACCATATATTTT. The genes are TRBV6-2 or TRBV6-3 and TRBJ1-3; 8 nucleotides line up with TRBD1. The CDR3 contains 16 residues. In germline, CDR1 is MNHEY, CDR2 SVGEGT. Trimming cost V 5 bases and J 2 bases; bases outside gene matches: 8.

This clonotype was picked up many times. This chain joins TRBV12-3 or TRBV12-4 and TRBJ1-3; D remains ambiguous. Trimming stripped 5 bases from V and 2 bases from J, with 10 bases between. The CDR3 runs 14 residues. In DNA form, the CDR3 reads TGTGCCAGCAGTCCGGACCGTACTGGAAACACCATATATTTT. Amino acid sequence: CASSPDRTGNTIYF.

This clonotype was picked up many times. The chain is built from TRBV5-5 and TRBJ1-1; 9 bases line up with TRBD1. CDR1 and CDR2 (germline): SGHKS, YYEKEE (reference sequence). V dropped 4 bases and J dropped 10; count of bases not matched to a gene: 5. The CDR3 length is 12 residues. The CDR3 protein is CASSTGQGRAFF. CDR3 nucleotides: TGTGCCAGCAGCACTGGACAGGGGAGAGCTTTCTTT.

This clonotype was recorded at least ten times. The V and J genes are TRBV5-1 and TRBJ2-1; D is uncertain. Germline CDR1 and CDR2: SGHRS and YFSETQ. V lost 4 bases, J lost 5 bases, and 10 bases lay in between. The CDR3 has 13 amino acids. The CDR3 DNA reads TGCGCCAGCAGCCCGGGTGGGGACAATGAGCAGTTCTTC. It encodes CASSPGGDNEQFF.

The rearrangement joins TRBV5-4 to TRBJ2-7; 9 bases align to TRBD2. J was trimmed by 0 bases and V by 1 base; bases with no gene match: 11. From germline, CDR1 is SGHNT and CDR2 YYREEE (reference sequence). The CDR3 contains 18 residues. The CDR3 coding sequence is TGTGCCAGCAGCTTGCGACTAACTAGCGGGTTTAGCTCCTACGAGCAGTACTTC. The encoded protein is CASSLRLTSGFSSYEQYF.